This TCR beta chain was sequenced for a study of blood T cell repertoires in COVID-19 (dated by TCRdb to the early 2020s). Study-wide context: The collaborator samples originated in the United States, Italy and Spain and spanned the acute and convalescent phases of COVID-19. The prospective study material was composed of cDNA or gDNA derived from T cells, B-cell-depleted T cells, or PBMCs. Deeply sampled blood TCRbeta repertoires from subjects exposed to, actively infected with, or recovered from COVID-19 were included in the dataset. The repertoires were made available in a free public database intended to serve as a resource for research on the immune response to SARS-CoV-2. Samples were obtained from the ongoing ImmuneRACE study (first 160 participants) and from roughly 1,300 subjects provided by 6 global collaborators. A de-identified subject ID, COVID-19 status, age in years and sex were almost always included in the sample metadata. Where HLA class I and class II types were available, the types were taken from metadata supplied by the sample provider, not from assay-based typing.

The collaborating institutions used their own protocols to collect whole blood in K2EDTA tubes. For TCRbeta analysis, collaborators shipped samples in one of three forms: frozen whole blood, isolated PBMCs, or DNA extracted from either of those sample types. On this clone itself: What antigen it recognizes has not been identified. No qualities accompany the bases; no much larger clone lies one base away.

TCRbeta CDR3 regions were amplified from genomic DNA by means of the immunoSEQ Assay, a bias-controlled multiplex PCR. The source study handled its data this way. The number of nucleated cells in each sample was estimated from the amplification of reference gene primers within the assay. To quantify the absolute abundance of each unique TCRbeta CDR3 rearrangement, sequence reads were collapsed and filtered. For each sample, productive Simpson clonality was calculated by taking the square root of Simpson's diversity index across productive rearrangements. As stored in TCRdb, this immuneACCESS dataset retains in-frame rearrangements with V and J assigned. A fraction of the clones does not appear; measured against another copy, unresolved V genes explain less than half of the discrepancy, and the remainder lacks a known reason. V and J calls plus clone size are reproduced from that table; the DNA served to infer D and trimming. Within this sample are 70,000 or so clones, with around 90% of them counted one time only. The leading ten clones occupy about 1.4% of the sample.

The CDR3 runs 14 amino acids, cysteine and phenylalanine included. Only the CDR3 part of the read is kept: 42 bases, read in frame from the first base. Via the germline V gene, CDR1 is SGDLS and CDR2 YYNGEE. From V the trimming removes 3 bases and from J it removes 4 bases, while the gene matches leave 5 bases of the junction unaccounted for. Study-level results and caveats: Clinical and demographic metadata were provided uncurated, with the amount varying by source and participant.

The sequence was obtained from a human donor in a cohort sampled during active COVID-19. This sequence uses TRBV9 and TRBJ1-2; 8 central nucleotides agree with TRBD1. Sequencing input: peripheral blood. The DNA reads as follows: TGTGCCAGCAGCGAAGGACAGGGTGCCTATGGCTACACCTTC. This translates into CASSEGQGAYGYTF.